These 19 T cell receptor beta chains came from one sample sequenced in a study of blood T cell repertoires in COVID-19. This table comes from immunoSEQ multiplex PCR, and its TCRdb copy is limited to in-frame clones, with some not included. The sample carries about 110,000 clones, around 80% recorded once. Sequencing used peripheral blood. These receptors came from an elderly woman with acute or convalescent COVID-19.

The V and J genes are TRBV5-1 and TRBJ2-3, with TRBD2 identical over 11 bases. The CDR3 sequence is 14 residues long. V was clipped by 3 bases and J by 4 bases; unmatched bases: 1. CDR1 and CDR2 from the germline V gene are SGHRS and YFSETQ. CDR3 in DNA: TGCGCCAGCAGCTGGACTAGCGGGTCAGATACGCAGTATTTT. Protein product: CASSWTSGSDTQYF.

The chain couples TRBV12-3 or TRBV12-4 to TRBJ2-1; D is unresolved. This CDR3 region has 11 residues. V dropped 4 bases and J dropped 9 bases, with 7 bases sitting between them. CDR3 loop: CASSWSSEQFF. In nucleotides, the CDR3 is TGTGCCAGCAGTTGGTCTAGTGAGCAGTTCTTC.

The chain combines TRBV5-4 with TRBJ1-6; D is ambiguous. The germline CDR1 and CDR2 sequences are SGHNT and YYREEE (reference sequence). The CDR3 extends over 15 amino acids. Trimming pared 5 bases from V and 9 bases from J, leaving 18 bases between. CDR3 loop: CASSLDSGRSSPLHF. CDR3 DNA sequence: TGTGCCAGCAGTCTGGACTCCGGCAGGAGTTCACCCCTCCACTTT.

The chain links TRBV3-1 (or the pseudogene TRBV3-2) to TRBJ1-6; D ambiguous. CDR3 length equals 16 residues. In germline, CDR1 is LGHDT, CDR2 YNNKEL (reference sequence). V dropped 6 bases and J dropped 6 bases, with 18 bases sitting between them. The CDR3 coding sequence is TGTGCCAGCAGACTAAGGACGGATGGACTTAATTCACCCCTCCACTTT. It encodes CASRLRTDGLNSPLHF.

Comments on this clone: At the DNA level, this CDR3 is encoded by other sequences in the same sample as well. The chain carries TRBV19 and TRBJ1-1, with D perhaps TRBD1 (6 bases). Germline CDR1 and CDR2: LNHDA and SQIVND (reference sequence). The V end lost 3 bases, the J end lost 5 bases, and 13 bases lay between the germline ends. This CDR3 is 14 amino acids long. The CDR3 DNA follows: TGTGCCAGTAGTATGGGGGGGGGCGGGACTGAAGCTTTCTTT. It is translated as CASSMGGGGTEAFF.

CDR3 protein: CASSQGQGSNYEQYF. CDR3 nucleotides: TGTGCCAGCAGCCAGGGACAGGGAAGCAACTACGAGCAGTACTTC. The chain links TRBV4-2 to TRBJ2-7, with 9 positions matching TRBD1. Trimming removed 3 bases from V and 3 bases from J; junction bases left unmatched: 6. CDR1 and CDR2 from the germline V gene are LGHNA and YNFKEQ. CDR3 length equals 15 residues.

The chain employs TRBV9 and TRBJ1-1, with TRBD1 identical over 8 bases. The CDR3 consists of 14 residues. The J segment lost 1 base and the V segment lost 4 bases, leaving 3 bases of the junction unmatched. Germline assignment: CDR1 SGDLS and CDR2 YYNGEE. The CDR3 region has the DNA TGTGCCAGCAGCCCAGGGACAGGGAACACTGAAGCTTTCTTT. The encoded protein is CASSPGTGNTEAFF.

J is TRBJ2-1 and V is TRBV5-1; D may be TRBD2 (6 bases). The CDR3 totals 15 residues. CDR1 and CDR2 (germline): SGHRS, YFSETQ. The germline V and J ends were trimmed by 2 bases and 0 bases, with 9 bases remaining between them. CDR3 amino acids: CASSLRGSSYNEQFF. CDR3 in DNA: TGCGCCAGCAGCTTACGGGGGAGCTCCTACAATGAGCAGTTCTTC. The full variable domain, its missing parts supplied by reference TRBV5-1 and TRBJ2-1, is KAGVTQTPRYLIKTRGQQVTLSCSPISGHRSVSWYQQTPGQGLQFLFEYFSETQRNKGNFPGRFSGRQFSNSRSEMNVSTLELGDSALYLCASSLRGSSYNEQFFGPGTRLTVL.

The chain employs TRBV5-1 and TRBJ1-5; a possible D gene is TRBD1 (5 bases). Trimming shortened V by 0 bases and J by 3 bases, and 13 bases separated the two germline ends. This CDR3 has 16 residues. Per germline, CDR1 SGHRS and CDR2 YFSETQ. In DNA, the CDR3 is TGCGCCAGCAGCTTGGGGCATGCAGGGAACAATCAGCCCCAGCATTTT. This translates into CASSLGHAGNNQPQHF.

CDR3 in amino acids: CASSLSWSQGQGSGYTF. CDR3 DNA: TGTGCCAGCAGTTTATCTTGGTCGCAGGGACAGGGTTCCGGCTACACCTTC. The gene calls are TRBV27 and TRBJ1-2, with 9 bases aligning to TRBD1. This CDR3 region has 17 residues. CDR1 and CDR2 (germline): MNHEY, SMNVEV (reference sequence). The ends lost 0 bases at V and 8 bases at J; junction bases unmatched: 13.

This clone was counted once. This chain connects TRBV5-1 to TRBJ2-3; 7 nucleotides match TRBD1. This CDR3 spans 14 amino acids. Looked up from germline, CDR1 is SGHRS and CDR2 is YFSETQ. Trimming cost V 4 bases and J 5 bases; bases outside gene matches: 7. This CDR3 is CASSTRDRGDTQYF. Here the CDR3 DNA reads TGCGCCAGCAGCACCCGGGACAGAGGAGATACGCAGTATTTT.

The CDR3, as DNA: TGTGCCACCAGTGATCCGGACAGGGGGCGGAATGAGCAGTTCTTC. Its protein is CATSDPDRGRNEQFF. The gene calls are TRBV24-1 and TRBJ2-1; 11 bases line up with TRBD1. The CDR3 is 15 residues long. V gave up 3 bases and J gave up 7 bases; unmatched junction bases: 4. Germline CDR1 is KGHDR and CDR2 is SFDVKD.

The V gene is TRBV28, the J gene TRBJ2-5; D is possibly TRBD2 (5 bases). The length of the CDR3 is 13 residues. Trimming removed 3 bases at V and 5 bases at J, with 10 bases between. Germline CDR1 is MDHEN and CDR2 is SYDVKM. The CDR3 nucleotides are TGTGCCAGCAGTTTGCTAGCCGAGGAGACCCAGTACTTC. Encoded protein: CASSLLAEETQYF.

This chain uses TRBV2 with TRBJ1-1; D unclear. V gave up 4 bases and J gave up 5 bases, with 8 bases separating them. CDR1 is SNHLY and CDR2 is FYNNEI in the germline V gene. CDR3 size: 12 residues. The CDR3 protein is CASSGSGTEAFF. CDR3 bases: TGTGCCAGCAGTGGTTCGGGGACTGAAGCTTTCTTT.

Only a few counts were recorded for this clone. CDR3 sequence (DNA): TGTGCCAGCAGCTTGGCAGAGAACACTGAAGCTTTCTTT. Its protein product is CASSLAENTEAFF. The chain carries TRBV5-4 and TRBJ1-1; no reliable D call. CDR1 is SGHNT and CDR2 is YYREEE in the germline V gene (reference sequence). V dropped 0 bases and J dropped 1 base, with 4 bases sitting between them. This CDR3 region has 13 residues.

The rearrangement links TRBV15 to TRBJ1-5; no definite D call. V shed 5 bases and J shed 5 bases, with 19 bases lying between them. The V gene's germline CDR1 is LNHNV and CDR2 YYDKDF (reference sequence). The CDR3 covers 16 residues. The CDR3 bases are TGTGCCACCAGCCCAACCGAGAGGGTTGGGGATCAGCCCCAGCATTTT. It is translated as CATSPTERVGDQPQHF.

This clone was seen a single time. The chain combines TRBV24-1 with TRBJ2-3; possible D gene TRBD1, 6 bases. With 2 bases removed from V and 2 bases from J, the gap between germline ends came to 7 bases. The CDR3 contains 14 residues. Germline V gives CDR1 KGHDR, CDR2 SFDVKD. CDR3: CATSDWTVTDTQYF. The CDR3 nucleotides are TGTGCCACCAGTGATTGGACAGTCACAGATACGCAGTATTTT.

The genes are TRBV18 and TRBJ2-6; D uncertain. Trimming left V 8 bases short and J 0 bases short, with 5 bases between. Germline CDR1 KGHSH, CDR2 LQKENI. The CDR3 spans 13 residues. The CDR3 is CASAGSGANVLTF. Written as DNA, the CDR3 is TGTGCCAGCGCCGGCTCTGGGGCCAACGTCCTGACTTTC.

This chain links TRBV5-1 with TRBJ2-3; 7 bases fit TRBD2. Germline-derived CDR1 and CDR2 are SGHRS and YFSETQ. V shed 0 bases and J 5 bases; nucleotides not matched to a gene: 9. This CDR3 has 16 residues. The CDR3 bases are TGCGCCAGCAGCTTGGTCGGGGGAGGGCAAGGAGATACGCAGTATTTT. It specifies CASSLVGGGQGDTQYF.